This TCR beta chain derives from a study of PD-1 blockade in classical Hodgkin lymphoma (dated by TCRdb to 2020 to 2021). Background for the entire study: Nivolumab dosing was 3 mg/kg intravenously every 2 weeks, continuing until either disease progression or unacceptable toxicity. To define a peripheral blood immune signature of response to PD-1 blockade in classical Hodgkin lymphoma, the study combined TCR beta sequencing with CyTOF.

Based on the germline V gene, the CDR1 and CDR2 sequences are LGHNA and YSLEER. Between the V and J ends, shortened by 1 base and 3 bases respectively, the junction contains 21 bases. From the cysteine through the phenylalanine, the CDR3 covers 18 amino acids. This entry keeps only the CDR3 DNA: 54 bases, framed from base 1. Interpreted using the paper, the time point label stands for: cycle 2 day 1 (C2D1) of nivolumab. Relapse after autologous stem cell transplantation had occurred in all trial patients, and cohorts A, B and C were distinguished by prior brentuximab vedotin exposure. The trial cohort was composed of under 70 patients with relapsed/refractory classical Hodgkin lymphoma, for whom complete response, partial response or progressive disease was recorded as best overall response. Single-agent nivolumab was administered to trial patients in the multi-cohort phase II CheckMate 205 trial. An independent review committee assessed best overall response by applying the 2007 International Working Group response criteria. PBMCs from the trial were collected at three points: immediately before nivolumab initiation (C1D1), and during therapy at cycle 2 day 1 and cycle 4 day 1. Peripheral blood was collected in 8 mL Vacutainer Cell Preparation Tubes, from which PBMCs were isolated by centrifugation and then cryopreserved.

Notes on this clone: Its antigen is currently not known. One base away there is no much larger clone; base qualities are not given.

The Qiagen DNeasy kit was used to extract genomic DNA from unsorted PBMCs and from the negatively selected CD4+ and CD8+ fractions. Using primers that anneal to V and J segments, immunoSEQ multiplex PCR amplified the TCR beta CDR3 regions. Amplification bias was minimized using a synthetic immune receptor repertoire, and residual bias was removed computationally after sequencing. The authors processed their data as follows. Custom Python scripts were used to quantify repertoire diversity as the Shannon entropy index. Unsorted, CD4+ and CD8+ repertoires were examined separately, except in combined analyses, for which CD4+ and CD8+ sequences were merged in silico. A clone was considered expanded if an increase in frequency of at least 2-fold after treatment relative to C1D1 was found, and a pseudocount of 0.5 was applied to clones undetected at baseline. Clones with 0 or 1 copy at C1D1 were classified as singleton clones, and clones with 2 or more copies were classified as non-singleton clones. Clones expanded in unsorted samples were labelled as CD4+, CD8+ or unknown by matching protein sequences in sorted samples from the same patient. Wilcoxon tests on paired samples were used to test diversity changes from C1D1 to C4D1. TCRdb holds this immuneACCESS table with in-frame rearrangements only. Some clones are missing; in checked studies, unresolved V genes explain under half, and the rest has no known cause. V, J and clone size reflect that table, while D and trimming were determined from the DNA. In all, the sample holds under 40,000 clones, and around 80% of those were seen once. The biggest ten clones account for less than 20% of the sample.

Summary of the overall study and its limitations: Lower diversity was seen in patients whose nivolumab began less than 1 year after ASCT, and these patients were left out of later analyses so that immune reconstitution would not confound the results. The study was limited to a single clinical trial cohort, and causes of repertoire differences, possibly disease activity or prior therapy, remained undefined. Baseline TCR diversity was reported to be lower in newly diagnosed patients than in healthy donors, and even lower in relapsed/refractory patients. Trial patients achieving complete response had baseline diversity similar to newly diagnosed patients, whereas partial responders and progressors had significantly lower diversity. By C4D1, a significant rise was seen in CD4+ TCR diversity but not in CD8+ TCR diversity (p=0.0027 vs p=0.16), and the rise was most apparent among complete responders (p=0.02).

This sample comprised peripheral blood mononuclear cells (PBMCs), obtained before the second cycle of nivolumab. Here the chain combines TRBV4-3 and TRBJ1-1; the D segment cannot be called with confidence. This TCR was recovered from a human donor with classical Hodgkin lymphoma. CDR3 protein: CASSQAPDLPRPDTEAFF. The nucleotide sequence is given as TGCGCCAGCAGCCAAGCCCCTGACCTTCCCCGTCCCGACACTGAAGCTTTCTTT.